This T cell receptor beta chain was sequenced during a study of T cells expressing NK-cell markers. Study-wide context: Sorted CD3+CD56-NKG2C+, CD3+CD56+NKG2C- and CD3+CD56+NKG2C+ T cells were the source of the TCR beta repertoires. General observations from the study: Dominant NKG2C+ clonotype frequencies of about 1.0-7.0% of CD8+ T cells were measured in about 6 donors.

The germline gives CDR1 SGHRS, CDR2 YFSETQ. The CDR3 is made up of 13 amino acids. Following a re-call of the 5' RACE reads, TCRdb has one entry per CDR3 protein and lacks DNA. Its table records just under 150,000 distinct CDR3 sequences. With respect to this clonotype: Its antigen is as yet unknown.

The sequenced sample consisted of blood T cells: a sorted CD56 or NKG2C T cell subset, CD4+ or CD8+ T cells, or bulk PBMC T cells (not recorded which). This receptor was obtained from a man between 18 and 35 years old in good health. The chain recombines TRBV5-1 with TRBJ2-2; without DNA, the TCRdb call of TRBD1 cannot be checked. The CDR3 is CASSSTGFGELFF.